In its sample, the clone carrying this TCR beta chain was seen many times. The sample comes from a study of neurological immune-mediated disorders. In the study overall: The multiple sclerosis group of roughly 35 included approximately 30 relapsing-remitting and 3 secondary progressive patients.

One entry per CDR3 protein, called by TCRdb with MiXCR from the 5' RACE reads. The sample carries roughly 67,000 distinct CDR3 sequences, more than 3.5% recorded once. The germline V and J ends were trimmed by 5 bases and 2 bases, with 14 bases remaining between them. CDR1 is SEHNR, CDR2 FQNEAQ, per germline (reference sequence). CDR3 length: 15 amino acids. The receptor comes from a man aged 50-60 years with multiple sclerosis. The sample comprised PBMCs. The J gene is TRBJ2-3, the V gene TRBV7-9; maybe TRBD2 (5 bases). CDR3 bases: TGTGCCAGCAGCATACACCTAGCTATCACAGATACGCAGTATTTT. This sequence encodes CASSIHLAITDTQYF.